The clone carrying this T cell receptor (beta chain) was found a few times. Its antigen is not identified. This sample is part of a study of human T cells and chemical hapten exposure. Whole-study findings and limits: The formation of large CDR3 similarity clusters by expanded TCRs significantly exceeded that of controls.

Stated time point: pre-sensitization, week 0. Treatment indicated: therapeutic diphenylcyclopropenone sensitization with weekly scalp DPC. RNA extraction used unfractionated whole blood as the source of total RNA. Trimming cost V 2 bases and J 4 bases, with 17 bases left between them. Looked up from germline, CDR1 is SEHNR and CDR2 is FQNEAQ (reference sequence). This CDR3 spans 16 amino acids. TCRdb redid the calling of the RACE reads with MiXCR, one entry per CDR3 protein. This table has about 50,000 distinct CDR3 sequences, approximately 9.6% appearing once. The source material was whole blood, sampled in connection with sensitization to the hapten diphenylcyclopropenone (DPC). The clonotype comes from a woman aged 30 to 39 with alopecia areata. Some clones in this sample may be carry-over from other donors' samples. This chain uses TRBV7-9 with TRBJ1-2, with D perhaps matching TRBD1 (6 bases). The CDR3 spells CASSLMSPGASYGYTF. DNA of the CDR3: TGTGCCAGCAGCTTAATGAGTCCAGGGGCTAGCTATGGCTACACCTTC.